This record covers a single T cell receptor (beta chain). It lacks a known antigen. No base-level quality is on record; no much larger clone is a single base apart. This entry belongs to a study of blood T cell repertoires in COVID-19 (dated by TCRdb to 2020 to 2021). In the study overall: Collaborator samples came from the United States, Italy and Spain and covered acute and convalescent phases of COVID-19. The prospective study material was composed of cDNA or gDNA derived from T cells, B-cell-depleted T cells, or PBMCs. Deeply sampled blood TCRbeta repertoires from subjects exposed to, actively infected with, or recovered from COVID-19 were included in the dataset. The repertoires were released in a freely available public database meant as a resource for research on the immune response to SARS-CoV-2. Samples came from the ongoing ImmuneRACE study (first 160 participants) plus 1,254 subjects from 6 global collaborators. A de-identified subject ID, COVID-19 status, age in years and sex were almost always included in the sample metadata. Where HLA class I and class II types were available, the types were taken from metadata supplied by the sample provider, not from assay-based typing.

From cysteine to phenylalanine, the CDR3 is 15 amino acids long. The retained sequence is limited to the CDR3, 45 bases, with the frame set at the first base. Reading the germline V gene gives CDR1 LGHNA and CDR2 YSLEER. At the junction V is shortened by 1 base and J by 5 bases; bases outside the gene matches: 4. What the research found in general, with its limitations: How much clinical and demographic metadata was included differed by source and by participant, and the metadata was provided uncurated.

Another Seattle source contributed samples from volunteer blood donors who had recovered from COVID-19. Whole blood was collected in K2EDTA tubes by collaborating institutions according to the institutions' own protocols. For TCRbeta analysis, collaborators shipped samples in one of three forms: frozen whole blood, isolated PBMCs, or DNA extracted from either of those sample types. The immunoSEQ Assay, a bias-controlled multiplex PCR, was used to amplify TCRbeta CDR3 regions from genomic DNA. In the paper's pipeline: The number of nucleated cells in each sample was estimated from the amplification of reference gene primers within the assay. To quantify the absolute abundance of each unique TCRbeta CDR3 rearrangement, sequence reads were collapsed and filtered. For each sample, productive Simpson clonality was calculated as the square root of Simpson's diversity index across productive rearrangements. TCRdb mirrors the immuneACCESS table, restricted to in-frame sequences. Some clones are absent from its copies; in checked studies, under half trace to an unresolved V gene, and the reason for the others is unknown. V and J calls and clone size are those listed in that table; D and trimming were worked out from the DNA. Recorded for this sample are 250,000 or so clones; around 87% of them occurred a single time. Over 1.2% of the sample is held by the ten biggest clonotypes.

This chain is built from TRBV4-3 and TRBJ2-2; the central 7 bases match TRBD2. The specimen sequenced was peripheral blood. This receptor was identified in a woman between 40 and 50 years old who had recovered from COVID-19. The DNA sequence reads TGCGCCAGCAGCCAAGTAGGGGAGGGGACCGGGGAGCTGTTTTTT. It specifies CASSQVGEGTGELFF.